The 21 T cell receptor beta chains below all came from one sample that was sequenced in a study of blood T cell repertoires in COVID-19. This table comes from immunoSEQ multiplex PCR, and its TCRdb copy is limited to in-frame clones, with some not included. The profile shows 130,000 to 150,000 clones, 78% of them singletons. The sequencing input was peripheral blood. The receptors were sampled from a woman between 55 and 75 years old with acute or convalescent COVID-19.

The chain uses TRBV7-8 and TRBJ2-7, with TRBD2 identical over 8 bases. V lost 5 bases and J lost 2; bases outside the gene matches: 8. Germline-derived CDR1 and CDR2 are SGHVS and FQNEAQ. The CDR3 runs 15 residues. This chain's CDR3 is CASSPGGGRTYEQYF. CDR3 DNA sequence: TGTGCCAGCAGCCCCGGGGGCGGGAGGACCTACGAGCAGTACTTC.

This clone came up once. The chain couples TRBV7-8 to TRBJ1-3; the D gene is possibly TRBD1 (5 bases). Germline values: CDR1 SGHVS, CDR2 FQNEAQ. Trimming removed 4 bases from V and 7 bases from J, with 14 bases in between. This CDR3 contains 14 residues. The CDR3 is CASSSGQVGNTIYF. DNA of the CDR3: TGTGCCAGCAGCTCCGGACAAGTCGGGAACACCATATATTTT. The full variable domain, completed using reference TRBV7-8 and TRBJ1-3, is GAGVSQSPRYKVAKRGQDVALRCDPISGHVSLFWYQQALGQGPEFLTYFQNEAQLDKSGLPSDRFFAERPEGSVSTLKIQRTQQEDSAVYLCASSSGQVGNTIYFGEGSWLTVV.

The chain uses TRBV10-1 and TRBJ2-7; 7 bases line up with TRBD2. The CDR3 length is 14 residues. V was pared by 6 bases and J by 2 bases, with 7 bases of the junction left unmatched. Germline CDR1 reads WNHNN; CDR2 reads SYGVQD (reference sequence). CDR3 bases: TGCGCCAGCAGCCCAGCGGGAAGGACCTACGAGCAGTACTTC. Amino acids: CASSPAGRTYEQYF.

This clone was picked up one time. V usage is TRBV5-4 and J usage is TRBJ1-1, with TRBD1 as a possible D gene (5 bases). CDR1 is SGHNT and CDR2 is YYREEE in the germline V gene (reference sequence). V was shortened by 6 bases and J by 4 bases, with 22 bases between the two germline ends. The CDR3 consists of 16 residues. Written as DNA, the CDR3 is TGTGCCAGCAAACCCTCGGGGGGGATTAGCGGCACTGAAGCTTTCTTT. Its translation: CASKPSGGISGTEAFF.

The chain joins TRBV6-5 to TRBJ1-2; 8 nucleotides agree with TRBD1. The CDR3 covers 14 residues. Germline V gene sequence: CDR1 MNHEY, CDR2 SVGAGI. Trimming at V came to 6 bases and at J to 4 bases, leaving 7 bases not matched to a gene. Here the CDR3 DNA reads TGTGCCAGCAGAAGGGACAGGCTAGTCTATGGCTACACCTTC. Amino acids: CASRRDRLVYGYTF.

There are many counts of this clone. The chain combines TRBV27 with TRBJ2-7; D gene uncertain. Germline loops: CDR1 MNHEY, CDR2 SMNVEV (reference sequence). This CDR3 contains 14 residues. V shed 2 bases and J shed 5 bases, with 13 bases lying between them. The CDR3 coding sequence is TGTGCCAGCAGTTTAGGGCAGAGCTTCAACGAGCAGTACTTC. Protein sequence: CASSLGQSFNEQYF.

The CDR3 loop reads CASSNLLAGGGEQYF. The CDR3 DNA follows: TGTGCCAGCAGTAACTTACTAGCGGGAGGAGGCGAGCAGTACTTC. The rearrangement joins TRBV2 to TRBJ2-7, with 12 bases aligning to TRBD2. The V segment lost 5 bases and the J segment 6 bases; nucleotides outside the gene matches: 8. This CDR3 has 15 amino acids. Germline CDR1 SNHLY, CDR2 FYNNEI.

This chain links TRBV30 with TRBJ1-2; D possibly corresponds to TRBD1 (6 bases). Germline CDR1 GTSNPN, CDR2 SVGIG (reference sequence). This CDR3 is 13 amino acids long. CDR3 sequence (DNA): TGTGCGCAGGCCCGACAGGCGGACTATGGCTACACCTTC. Its translation is CAQARQADYGYTF.

This chain connects TRBV27 to TRBJ2-1; 11 positions match TRBD2. The CDR3 covers 16 residues. Germline assignment: CDR1 MNHEY and CDR2 SMNVEV (reference sequence). The J segment lost 6 bases and the V segment lost 8 bases, leaving 12 bases of the junction unmatched. CDR3 in amino acids: CASLRVAGGPSNEQFF. CDR3 DNA sequence: TGTGCCAGCCTCCGGGTAGCGGGAGGGCCGAGCAATGAGCAGTTCTTC.

This chain links TRBV7-8 with TRBJ2-3, with 7 bases lining up with TRBD2. This CDR3 spans 14 amino acids. Germline CDR1 SGHVS, CDR2 FQNEAQ. The V gene end was trimmed by 7 bases and the J gene end by 3 bases; junction bases not matched to a gene: 7. The CDR3 region is CASTWTSPTDTQYF. CDR3 bases: TGTGCCAGCACCTGGACTAGTCCGACAGATACGCAGTATTTT.

The chain employs TRBV19 and TRBJ1-1; TRBD1 is a possible D gene (5 bases). The CDR3 sequence is 15 residues long. The V end lost 7 bases, the J end lost 5 bases, and 20 bases lay between the germline ends. Germline V lookup: CDR1 LNHDA, CDR2 SQIVND (reference sequence). The CDR3 DNA reads TGTGCCAGTAACCCAACCCGGCAGGGCGGAACTGAAGCTTTCTTT. It codes for CASNPTRQGGTEAFF.

The sample holds a few counts of this clone. V is TRBV10-3 and J is TRBJ1-6; no clear D. Trimming removed 9 bases from V and 9 bases from J, with 15 bases in between. The CDR3 spans 13 residues. The germline gives CDR1 ENHRY, CDR2 SYGVKD. CDR3 in amino acids: CAISSVGGSPLHF. DNA for the CDR3: TGTGCCATTTCGAGCGTGGGAGGTTCACCCCTCCACTTT.

The chain links TRBV9 to TRBJ2-3; 7 positions match TRBD2. J gave up 2 bases and V 1 base, and 7 bases lay outside the gene matches. Per the germline V gene, CDR1 is SGDLS and CDR2 is YYNGEE. The CDR3 totals 16 residues. CDR3: CASSVQAGAPTDTQYF. The CDR3 nucleotides are TGTGCCAGCAGCGTACAGGCGGGAGCCCCCACAGATACGCAGTATTTT.

This clone showed up just once. The chain employs TRBV18 and TRBJ1-2, with D possibly being TRBD1 (6 bases). Trimming took 4 bases from V and 5 from J, leaving 20 bases between them. Germline CDR1 reads KGHSH; CDR2 reads LQKENI. This CDR3 spans 16 amino acids. CDR3 in amino acids: CASSLPRGGEVYGYTF. DNA for the CDR3: TGTGCCAGCTCACTACCCCGGGGGGGCGAGGTTTATGGCTACACCTTC.

J is TRBJ2-7 and V is TRBV9, with a possible D match to TRBD2 (5 bases). Trimming cost V 4 bases and J 5 bases, with 16 bases left between them. CDR3 length equals 14 residues. CDR1 is SGDLS, CDR2 YYNGEE, per germline. The CDR3: CASSPKQRGNEQYF. CDR3 bases: TGTGCCAGCAGCCCAAAACAACGGGGAAACGAGCAGTACTTC.

The V call is TRBV29-1, the J call TRBJ2-5, with 8 bases fitting TRBD2. After removal of 3 bases from V and 3 bases from J, the junction contained 6 bases not matched to a gene. Germline V gene sequence: CDR1 SQVTM, CDR2 ANQGSEA. The CDR3 totals 14 residues. DNA for the CDR3: TGCAGCGTTGAGGCGGCGGGGGGTAAAGAGACCCAGTACTTC. This sequence encodes CSVEAAGGKETQYF.

The chain employs TRBV4-1 and TRBJ2-7, with TRBD1 matching 9 bases. This CDR3 is 15 amino acids long. The J segment lost 3 bases and the V segment lost 3 bases, leaving 6 bases of the junction unmatched. In germline, CDR1 is MGHRA, CDR2 YSYEKL. The CDR3 nucleotides are TGCGCCAGCAGCCATCCGGGACAGGGAGTCTACGAGCAGTACTTC. This translates into CASSHPGQGVYEQYF.

The genes are TRBV18 and TRBJ2-3, with 8 bases lining up with TRBD1. J gave up 1 base and V 2 bases, and 2 bases lay outside the gene matches. This CDR3 has 15 amino acids. In germline, CDR1 is KGHSH, CDR2 LQKENI. The CDR3 coding sequence is TGTGCCAGCTCACCAGGACAGGGACGCACAGATACGCAGTATTTT. Its translation: CASSPGQGRTDTQYF.

The chain recombines TRBV7-9 with TRBJ2-7, with no clear D. CDR1 and CDR2 (germline): SEHNR, FQNEAQ (reference sequence). The germline V and J ends were trimmed by 5 bases and 3 bases, with 14 bases remaining between them. This CDR3 is built from 14 residues. The CDR3: CASSPSGISYEQYF. CDR3 coding DNA: TGTGCCAGCAGCCCATCAGGCATAAGCTACGAGCAGTACTTC. Using reference TRBV7-9 and TRBJ2-7 for the parts outside the CDR3, the full variable domain is DTGVSQNPRHKITKRGQNVTFRCDPISEHNRLYWYRQTLGQGPEFLTYFQNEAQLEKSRLLSDRFSAERPKGSFSTLEIQRTEQGDSAMYLCASSPSGISYEQYFGPGTRLTVT.

This clone occurred a few times. The chain uses TRBV11-1 and TRBJ2-5, with D perhaps matching TRBD1 (5 bases). Germline lookup yields CDR1 SGHAT and CDR2 FQDESV (reference sequence). This CDR3 region has 14 residues. V was cut by 5 bases and J by 4 bases, with 14 bases left in between. The CDR3 sequence: CASSLWGVAETQYF. CDR3 DNA sequence: TGTGCCAGCAGCCTCTGGGGCGTCGCAGAGACCCAGTACTTC.

CDR3 protein: CASSPLMGVNYEQYF. The DNA of the CDR3 is TGTGCCAGCAGCCCCCTTATGGGAGTCAACTACGAGCAGTACTTC. The chain carries TRBV7-9 and TRBJ2-7; TRBD2 might be the D (5 bases). Trimming took off 5 bases at V and 3 bases at J, with 17 bases between the two ends. CDR3 length: 15 residues. Germline V gene sequence: CDR1 SEHNR, CDR2 FQNEAQ (reference sequence).